A selection of T cell receptor beta chains follows, all from one sample in a study of shared T cell receptors in the human thymus. The assay was immunoSEQ multiplex PCR, and TCRdb's table has in-frame clones only and misses some. The sample records hundreds of thousands of clones, around nine tenths being singletons. The same data also went into a second study, on human thymus T cells.

Input material: thymocytes. All receptors come from a boy younger than two with a congenital heart defect. Each CDR3 is given with its conserved first and last residue. The order of the fields is CDR3 protein, CDR3 DNA, clone size, D gene, V gene, J gene, CDR3 length. D genes are given only for firm matches. Part of the rows lack a size; the others show once, few, many or a class for expanded clones.

CDR3aa: CASSLGGRCPYNEQFF
CDR3nt: TGTGCCAGCAGCTTAGGCGGGAGGTGCCCCTACAATGAGCAGTTCTTC
abundance: .
d_gene: TRBD2
v_gene: TRBV7-2
j_gene: TRBJ2-1
len: 16

CDR3aa: CASSPRDREKGYQETQYF
CDR3nt: TGTGCCAGCAGCCCCCGGGACAGGGAGAAGGGGTACCAAGAGACCCAGTACTTC
abundance: .
d_gene: TRBD1
v_gene: TRBV5-4
j_gene: TRBJ2-5
len: 18

CDR3aa: CATSREPAQGVTGELFF
CDR3nt: TGTGCCACCAGCAGGGAACCCGCCCAGGGGGTCACCGGGGAGCTGTTTTTT
abundance: .
d_gene: TRBD1
v_gene: TRBV15
j_gene: TRBJ2-2
len: 17

CDR3aa: CASSGGTGRAGIQYF
CDR3nt: TGTGCCAGCAGTGGGGGGACAGGGAGGGCTGGCATTCAGTACTTC
abundance: .
d_gene: TRBD1
v_gene: TRBV2
j_gene: TRBJ2-4
len: 15

CDR3aa: CAISQGVRTEAFF
CDR3nt: TGTGCCATCAGTCAGGGCGTACGGACTGAAGCTTTCTTT
abundance: .
d_gene: .
v_gene: TRBV10-3
j_gene: TRBJ1-1
len: 13

CDR3aa: CASSPGQAGAFF
CDR3nt: TGTGCCAGCAGCCCCGGACAGGCAGGAGCTTTCTTT
abundance: few
d_gene: TRBD1
v_gene: TRBV6-1
j_gene: TRBJ1-1
len: 12

CDR3aa: CASSLANQGYNEQFF
CDR3nt: TGTGCCAGCAGCTTAGCCAATCAGGGTTACAATGAGCAGTTCTTC
abundance: .
d_gene: .
v_gene: TRBV7-9
j_gene: TRBJ2-1
len: 15

CDR3aa: CASSSTPGHFKNIQYF
CDR3nt: TGTGCCAGCAGCTCCACACCTGGGCACTTTAAAAACATTCAGTACTTC
abundance: .
d_gene: .
v_gene: TRBV11-2
j_gene: TRBJ2-4
len: 16

CDR3aa: CASSETGQGPHNEQFF
CDR3nt: TGCGCCAGCAGCGAAACTGGACAGGGCCCGCACAATGAGCAGTTCTTC
abundance: .
d_gene: TRBD1
v_gene: TRBV5-1
j_gene: TRBJ2-1
len: 16

CDR3aa: CAWSDHQGSDQPQHF
CDR3nt: TGTGCCTGGAGTGACCACCAGGGGTCGGATCAGCCCCAGCATTTT
abundance: .
d_gene: .
v_gene: TRBV30
j_gene: TRBJ1-5
len: 15

CDR3aa: CASSEGGREPGIPIGELFF
CDR3nt: TGTGCCAGCAGTGAAGGCGGTCGGGAACCGGGAATCCCAATCGGGGAGCTGTTTTTT
abundance: .
d_gene: .
v_gene: TRBV6-1
j_gene: TRBJ2-2
len: 19

CDR3aa: CASTRNTEAFF
CDR3nt: TGTGCCAGCACGCGTAACACTGAAGCTTTCTTT
abundance: .
d_gene: .
v_gene: TRBV27
j_gene: TRBJ1-1
len: 11

CDR3aa: CASSESGGVGYTF
CDR3nt: TGTGCCAGCAGTGAATCCGGGGGGGTAGGCTACACCTTC
abundance: once
d_gene: .
v_gene: TRBV25-1
j_gene: TRBJ1-2
len: 13